This section outlines one TCR beta chain sequence together with its context. Its antigen remains unknown. Time point in this sample: blood 4 weeks post-SBRT, at nephrectomy. Treatment in this sample: 15 Gy SBRT to primary tumor, nephrectomy 4 weeks later. The data are from a study of radiation and T cells in renal cell carcinoma. Notes on the study in general: Without pretreatment biopsies, baseline tumor clonotype presence was undetermined.

TCRdb's table, derived via immunoSEQ multiplex PCR, lists solely in-frame clones and lacks some. The table lists approximately 92,000 clones, 85% of them singletons. Sample: blood, taken from a patient whose treatment included radiotherapy and nephrectomy. The origin of this receptor is a man aged 50 to 60 with renal cell carcinoma.

DNA for the CDR3: TGTGCCAGCAGAGACAGGGCTAGCACAGATACGCAGTATTTT. Translation: CASRDRASTDTQYF. This chain uses TRBV13 with TRBJ2-3, with 7 positions matching TRBD1. CDR1 and CDR2 (germline): PRHDT, FYEKMQ (reference sequence). The CDR3 runs 14 residues. With V trimmed by 6 bases and J by 0 bases, 3 bases remained unmatched. Complete variable domain (other parts from reference TRBV13 and TRBJ2-3): AAGVIQSPRHLIKEKRETATLKCYPIPRHDTVYWYQQGPGQDPQFLISFYEKMQSDKGSIPDRFSAQQFSDYHSELNMSSLELGDSALYFCASRDRASTDTQYFGPGTRLTVL.